A selection of T cell receptor beta chains follows, all from one sample in a study of shared clonotypes between healthy human individuals. The protocol was immunoSEQ multiplex PCR, while the TCRdb copy is restricted to in-frame clones and leaves out a portion. Here the sample spans roughly 1,500,000 clones, 98% being singletons. Sample: naive CD4+ T cells sorted from blood. Every receptor here comes from a man aged 30-40 years in good health. Each CDR3 is given with its conserved first and last residue. Fields, in order: D gene, V gene, J gene, clone size, CDR3 protein, CDR3 DNA. A D gene is named only where the DNA matches it firmly. Clone sizes are given selectively: once, few, many, or a class where the clone is expanded.

>TRBD1|TRBV6-5|TRBJ2-7|-
CARGQGNYEQYF
TGTGCCAGGGGACAGGGAAACTACGAGCAGTACTTC
>TRBD1|TRBV28|TRBJ2-7|-
CASSIPGTAFYEQYF
TGTGCCAGCAGCATTCCCGGGACAGCGTTCTACGAGCAGTACTTC
>-|TRBV5-1|TRBJ2-7|-
CASSSEGRAYEQYF
TGCGCCAGCAGCTCTGAAGGACGGGCCTACGAGCAGTACTTC
>TRBD1|TRBV18|TRBJ2-7|-
CASSWDRGVEQYF
TGTGCCAGCTCATGGGACAGGGGTGTTGAGCAGTACTTC
>-|TRBV21-1|TRBJ1-5|-
CASSPVTGGNQPQHF
TGTGCCAGCAGCCCCGTCACAGGGGGCAATCAGCCCCAGCATTTT
>TRBD1|TRBV10-3|TRBJ2-7|-
CAIGTASSLYEQYF
TGTGCCATTGGGACAGCGAGCTCCCTATACGAGCAGTACTTC
>TRBD2|TRBV10-1|TRBJ2-7|-
CASSSGLAENYYEQYF
TGCGCCAGCAGCTCCGGACTAGCGGAAAATTACTACGAGCAGTACTTC
>-|TRBV7-3|TRBJ1-5|-
CASSLYDAPGQPQHF
TGTGCCAGCAGCTTATACGACGCTCCTGGTCAGCCCCAGCATTTT
>-|TRBV4-2|TRBJ2-4|-
CASSQGRNIQYF
TGTGCCAGCAGCCAAGGGAGAAACATTCAGTACTTC
>-|TRBV25-1|TRBJ1-5|-
CASSDQYNQPQHF
TGTGCCAGCAGTGATCAGTACAATCAGCCCCAGCATTTT
>TRBD2|TRBV11-2|TRBJ2-1|-
CASSLVGGRGYNEQFF
TGTGCCAGCAGCTTAGTTGGCGGGAGAGGGTACAATGAGCAGTTCTTC
>TRBD2|TRBV9|TRBJ2-3|-
CASSPKKSYSGSGTDTQYF
TGTGCCAGCAGCCCAAAAAAATCTTATAGCGGGAGTGGGACAGATACGCAGTATTTT
>TRBD1|TRBV2|TRBJ1-5|few
CASSLDQGGNQPQHF
TGTGCCAGCTCGCTAGACCAGGGGGGCAATCAGCCCCAGCATTTT
>-|TRBV15|TRBJ2-3|-
CATSSASTDTQYF
TGTGCCACCAGCAGTGCCAGCACAGATACGCAGTATTTT
>TRBD2|TRBV28|TRBJ2-7|-
CASSLLSSGSSYEQYF
TGTGCCAGCAGTTTACTGTCCAGCGGGAGCTCCTACGAGCAGTACTTC
>TRBD2|TRBV27|TRBJ2-7|-
CASSVLAGTGGEQYF
TGTGCCAGCAGTGTCTTAGCGGGGACTGGTGGCGAGCAGTACTTC
>-|TRBV18|TRBJ1-5|-
CASSPAGGDQPQHF
TGTGCCAGCTCACCAGCGGGGGGAGATCAGCCCCAGCATTTT
>-|TRBV29-1|TRBJ1-1|-
CSARAPNTEAFF
TGCAGCGCCAGGGCCCCAAACACTGAAGCTTTCTTT
>TRBD1|TRBV5-1|TRBJ1-4|-
CASSLDREGEKLFF
TGCGCCAGCAGCCTGGACAGGGAAGGAGAAAAACTGTTTTTT
>-|TRBV6-6|TRBJ2-1|-
CASRPPYSYNEQFF
TGTGCCAGCAGGCCTCCCTACTCCTACAATGAGCAGTTCTTC
>TRBD1|TRBV9|TRBJ1-5|-
CASSVLGDSDQPQHF
TGTGCCAGCAGCGTACTGGGGGACAGCGATCAGCCCCAGCATTTT
>-|TRBV10-3|TRBJ2-4|-
CAISESAGKAKNIQYF
TGTGCCATCAGTGAGTCGGCGGGCAAAGCCAAAAACATTCAGTACTTC
>-|TRBV6-1|TRBJ2-7|-
CASSEAGGEQYF
TGTGCCAGCAGTGAAGCAGGAGGCGAGCAGTACTTC
>TRBD2|TRBV27|TRBJ2-1|-
CASSSRGTSRANEQFF
TGTGCCAGCAGTTCCCGGGGGACTAGCCGGGCCAATGAGCAGTTCTTC
>-|TRBV20-1|TRBJ2-7|once
CSAGTWEQYF
TGCAGTGCTGGGACCTGGGAGCAGTACTTC
>-|TRBV14|TRBJ2-7|-
CASSQGHRDSYEQYF
TGTGCCAGCAGCCAAGGACACAGGGACTCCTACGAGCAGTACTTC
>TRBD2|TRBV27|TRBJ2-1|-
CASSRSGKVWSSYNEQFF
TGTGCCAGCAGTCGGAGCGGGAAGGTTTGGAGCTCCTACAATGAGCAGTTCTTC
>-|TRBV29-1|TRBJ1-1|-
CSADPGYTEAFF
TGCAGCGCAGACCCAGGTTACACTGAAGCTTTCTTT
>TRBD2|TRBV5-1|TRBJ2-5|-
CASSLRRLAGQETQYF
TGCGCCAGCAGCCTCCGAAGACTAGCGGGACAAGAGACCCAGTACTTC
>-|TRBV18|TRBJ2-7|once
CASSPRPRVAYEQYF
TGTGCCAGCTCACCACGGCCCAGGGTAGCCTACGAGCAGTACTTC
>TRBD2|TRBV2|TRBJ2-3|-
CATQYRRGVTDTQYF
TGTGCCACCCAGTACAGGCGGGGGGTCACAGATACGCAGTATTTT
>-|TRBV9|TRBJ1-2|-
CASSVVSAGYTF
TGTGCCAGCAGCGTCGTCAGTGCAGGCTACACCTTC
>-|TRBV2|TRBJ2-6|once
CASSEKASGANVLTF
TGTGCCAGCAGTGAAAAGGCGTCTGGGGCCAACGTCCTGACTTTC
>TRBD1|TRBV7-2|TRBJ2-7|once
CASRLTGTGTYEQYF
TGTGCCAGCAGGCTGACCGGGACAGGAACCTACGAGCAGTACTTC
>-|TRBV27|TRBJ2-4|-
CASSHNQGAGGIQYF
TGTGCCAGCAGTCATAACCAAGGAGCCGGGGGCATTCAGTACTTC
>TRBD2|TRBV5-4|TRBJ2-1|-
CASSSSGRSNEQFF
TGTGCCAGCAGCTCTAGCGGGAGAAGCAATGAGCAGTTCTTC
>-|TRBV5-1|TRBJ2-7|-
CASSSVLATHYEQYF
TGCGCCAGCAGCTCGGTACTAGCTACTCACTACGAGCAGTACTTC
>-|TRBV7-8|TRBJ1-3|-
CASSTALAGNTIYF
TGTGCCAGCAGTACCGCTTTGGCTGGAAACACCATATATTTT
>-|TRBV9|TRBJ2-7|-
CASSVSPEGAYEQYF
TGTGCCAGCAGCGTAAGCCCGGAGGGCGCCTACGAGCAGTACTTC
>TRBD2|TRBV9|TRBJ2-1|-
CASSVGWTSEYNEQFF
TGTGCCAGCAGCGTAGGCTGGACTAGCGAGTACAATGAGCAGTTCTTC
>-|TRBV18|TRBJ1-2|-
CASSSRQYYGYTF
TGTGCCAGCTCATCGCGACAGTATTATGGCTACACCTTC
>-|TRBV25-1|TRBJ1-1|-
CASRGRGTWTEAFF
TGTGCCAGCAGAGGGAGGGGGACGTGGACTGAAGCTTTCTTT
>-|TRBV11-2|TRBJ2-5|once
CASSYVETQYF
TGTGCCAGCAGTTACGTCGAGACCCAGTACTTC
>TRBD2|TRBV28|TRBJ2-3|-
CASSFQLAGGTDTQYF
TGTGCCAGCAGTTTCCAGCTAGCGGGAGGTACAGATACGCAGTATTTT
>TRBD1|TRBV18|TRBJ2-5|-
CASSPSRTGWTETQYF
TGTGCCAGCTCACCCTCCCGGACAGGGTGGACAGAGACCCAGTACTTC
>-|TRBV4-2|TRBJ1-2|-
CASSPDSDYGYTF
TGTGCCAGCAGCCCCGACAGTGACTATGGCTACACCTTC
>TRBD1|TRBV7-2|TRBJ2-7|-
CASSFTGAGYEQYF
TGTGCCAGCAGCTTCACAGGGGCTGGGTACGAGCAGTACTTC
>-|TRBV7-9|TRBJ2-1|-
CASSLAQGRNEQFF
TGTGCCAGCAGCTTAGCGCAGGGGCGCAATGAGCAGTTCTTC
>-|TRBV19|TRBJ1-4|-
CASSTPGRIEKLFF
TGTGCCAGTAGTACCCCAGGGAGGATTGAAAAACTGTTTTTT
>-|TRBV25-1|TRBJ1-3|few
CASSEYGGNTIYF
TGTGCCAGCAGTGAATATGGAGGAAACACCATATATTTT
>-|TRBV7-3|TRBJ1-1|-
CASSSGGEAFF
TGTGCCAGCAGTTCGGGTGGTGAAGCTTTCTTT